Below, 5 T cell receptor beta chains from the same sample are listed, as sequenced in a study of OX40 agonist ivuxolimab in advanced cancers. Sequencing was performed with immunoSEQ multiplex PCR; in TCRdb, only in-frame clones are kept and a portion is missing. The profile covers tens of thousands of clones, with 81% appearing a single time and about 0.69% taken by the ten largest. The sequenced sample was CD4+ or CD8+ T cells sorted from blood, obtained in a trial of the OX40 agonist ivuxolimab. The receptor set was obtained from an adult with an advanced solid tumor such as melanoma, head and neck, liver or kidney cancer.

The V call is TRBV11-2, the J call TRBJ2-1; a weak D match, TRBD1 (5 bases). The CDR3 is 16 residues long. V was trimmed by 5 bases and J by 0 bases, leaving 14 bases between them. CDR1 is SGHAT, CDR2 FQNNGV, per germline. The CDR3 DNA reads as TGTGCCAGCAGCACAGTCAGGGTTCCCTCCTACAATGAGCAGTTCTTC. Its protein is CASSTVRVPSYNEQFF.

The genes are TRBV5-6 and TRBJ2-1, with TRBD2 identical over 11 bases. V shed 4 bases and J 1 base; nucleotides not matched to a gene: 4. The CDR3 loop spans 16 amino acids. The germline V gene encodes CDR1 SGHDT and CDR2 YYEEEE. The CDR3 nucleotides are TGTGCCAGCAGCCTGGGACTAGCGGCATCCTACAATGAGCAGTTCTTC. It codes for CASSLGLAASYNEQFF. Combining the CDR3 with reference TRBV5-6 and TRBJ2-1 gives the whole variable domain DAGVTQSPTHLIKTRGQQVTLRCSPKSGHDTVSWYQQALGQGPQFIFQYYEEEERQRGNFPDRFSGHQFPNYSSELNVNALLLGDSALYLCASSLGLAASYNEQFFGPGTRLTVL.

The chain joins TRBV10-1 to TRBJ2-5; D is tentatively TRBD1 or TRBD2 (5 bases each). V dropped 3 bases and J dropped 1 base, with 9 bases sitting between them. CDR3 length: 14 amino acids. Germline CDR1 and CDR2: WNHNN and SYGVQD (reference sequence). The DNA of the CDR3 is TGCGCCAGCAGTGAACCGGGACCCCAAGAGACCCAGTACTTC. Residues: CASSEPGPQETQYF.

This chain links TRBV5-6 with TRBJ1-1; 7 bases match TRBD1. Germline CDR1 and CDR2: SGHDT and YYEEEE. The CDR3 has 15 amino acids. Trimming cost V 5 bases and J 0 bases; bases outside gene matches: 7. CDR3 residues: CASRRGQSLNTEAFF. CDR3 nucleotides: TGTGCCAGCAGAAGGGGACAGAGCTTGAACACTGAAGCTTTCTTT.

CDR3 nucleotide sequence: TGTGCCAGCTCACCACTGGACAGGGTGGGTGAAAAACTGTTTTTT. Translated, it gives CASSPLDRVGEKLFF. The V gene is TRBV18, the J gene TRBJ1-4; TRBD1 matches at 8 bases. Unmatched junction bases numbered 5, after V lost 1 base and J lost 7 bases. CDR3 size: 15 residues. In germline, CDR1 is KGHSH, CDR2 LQKENI.